These 3 T cell receptor beta chains share one sample of origin, sequenced in a study of Ad26.COV2.S vaccination and SARS-CoV-2 variants. Some clones are missing from TCRdb's copy, which holds only in-frame ones; the method was immunoSEQ multiplex PCR. The table includes 500,000 or so clones, around 88% detected once. Treatment: around 19 received Ad26.COV2.S at low or high dose, single or two shots; roughly five received placebo; per-sample allocation not given. On day 63 after the first injection, vaccine and placebo recipients gave samples. The sequenced sample was peripheral blood, obtained in a trial of Ad26.COV2.S vaccine versus placebo. Receptors were obtained from a person between 18 and 59 years old who received the Ad26.COV2.S COVID-19 vaccine or a placebo.

CDR3 sequence: CASSRTSGGTDTQYF. The CDR3 DNA is TGCGCCAGCAGCCGGACTAGCGGGGGCACAGATACGCAGTATTTT. This chain connects TRBV5-1 to TRBJ2-3, with 12 bases identical to TRBD2. V lost 4 bases to trimming and J lost 1 base; unmatched junction nucleotides: 1. The germline gives CDR1 SGHRS, CDR2 YFSETQ. This CDR3 has 15 residues.

V and J are TRBV16 and TRBJ2-7; 12 nucleotides match TRBD1. Looked up from germline, CDR1 is KGHSY and CDR2 is FQNENV. V shed 4 bases and J 6 bases; nucleotides not matched to a gene: 4. This CDR3 region has 14 residues. The CDR3 region is CASSRGQGAFEQYF. The CDR3 DNA reads as TGTGCCAGCAGCCGGGGACAGGGGGCGTTCGAGCAGTACTTC. Full variable domain (rest looked up from reference TRBV16 and TRBJ2-7): GEEVAQTPKHLVRGEGQKAKLYCAPIKGHSYVFWYQQVLKNEFKFLISFQNENVFDETGMPKERFSAKCLPNSPCSLEIQATKLEDSAVYFCASSRGQGAFEQYFGPGTRLTVT.

The chain joins TRBV9 to TRBJ2-1, with 9 nucleotides matching TRBD2. Germline trimming cut 0 bases from V and 7 bases from J; bases unmatched to any gene: 8. This CDR3 is built from 16 residues. From germline, CDR1 is SGDLS and CDR2 YYNGEE. CDR3 protein: CASSVGASGKTNEQFF. Written as DNA, the CDR3 is TGTGCCAGCAGCGTAGGTGCTAGCGGGAAAACGAATGAGCAGTTCTTC.